The 24 T cell receptor beta chains below come from one sample, sequenced in a study of spatial heterogeneity in lung cancer. These receptors' antigens are unknown. One entry per CDR3 protein results from TCRdb running MiXCR on the 5' RACE reads. The sample holds over 25,000 distinct CDR3 sequences, approximately 7% seen once. Findings and limits, study-wide: One measure, the expanded intratumoral alpha and beta TCR count, tracked tumor mutation counts.

Time point noted: sample taken at primary tumor resection. The starting material was lung tumor tissue, obtained at surgery. These receptors were collected from a male donor with early-stage non-small cell lung cancer.

The chain carries TRBV9 and TRBJ1-1; 11 nucleotides match TRBD1. V dropped 3 bases and J dropped 0; count of bases not matched to a gene: 4. Germline CDR1 reads SGDLS; CDR2 reads YYNGEE. The CDR3 runs 16 residues. CDR3 DNA sequence: TGTGCCAGCAGCGCAGGACAGGGGGCATTGAACACTGAAGCTTTCTTT. Protein product: CASSAGQGALNTEAFF. The variable domain in full, with the rest retrieved from reference TRBV9 and TRBJ1-1, is DSGVTQTPKHLITATGQRVTLRCSPRSGDLSVYWYQQSLDQGLQFLIQYYNGEERAKGNILERFSAQQFPDLHSELNLSSLELGDSALYFCASSAGQGALNTEAFFGQGTRLTVV.

The chain has TRBV4-1 and TRBJ1-1; maybe TRBD1 (5 bases). The germline V and J ends were trimmed by 2 bases and 5 bases, with 12 bases remaining between them. This CDR3 has 14 amino acids. Germline V lookup: CDR1 MGHRA, CDR2 YSYEKL. CDR3 bases: TGCGCCAGCAGCCAACCCTGGGGGGGTACTGAAGCTTTCTTT. Translation gives CASSQPWGGTEAFF.

This clonotype was seen ten or more times. The V call is TRBV6-5, the J call TRBJ1-5; 9 bases fit TRBD1. V lost 2 bases, J lost 4 bases, and 0 bases stayed unmatched. Germline CDR1 MNHEY, CDR2 SVGAGI. The CDR3 is 14 residues long. The CDR3 here is CASSYGTGNQPQHF. For the CDR3, the DNA is TGTGCCAGCAGTTACGGGACAGGGAATCAGCCCCAGCATTTT.

The sample holds many counts of this clonotype. The V call is TRBV20-1, the J call TRBJ2-7; 7 nucleotides align to TRBD1. With 6 bases clipped from V and 0 bases from J, the junction kept 8 bases outside the gene matches. CDR3 length: 14 residues. CDR1 and CDR2 (germline): DFQATT, SNEGSKA (reference sequence). CDR3 bases: TGCAGTGCAAGACAGGGTGTCTTCTCCTACGAGCAGTACTTC. Its protein is CSARQGVFSYEQYF.

V gene TRBV11-2 combines with J gene TRBJ1-2, with a possible D match to TRBD1 (5 bases). The length of the CDR3 is 15 residues. The V and J ends lost 0 bases and 3 bases respectively, with 11 bases between them. From germline, CDR1 is SGHAT and CDR2 FQNNGV. CDR3 region: CASSLDRRGDYGYTF. The CDR3 nucleotides read TGTGCCAGCAGCTTAGATCGCAGAGGGGACTATGGCTACACCTTC.

V and J are TRBV7-2 and TRBJ2-5, with a tentative D call TRBD2 (6 bases). This CDR3 is built from 16 residues. Germline lookup yields CDR1 SGHTA and CDR2 FQGNSA. The V end was cut by 1 base, the J end by 1 base, with 13 bases between. DNA for the CDR3: TGTGCCAGCAGCTTAGTCGGTAGCGGAATCCAAGAGACCCAGTACTTC. This codes for CASSLVGSGIQETQYF.

In its sample, this clonotype is medium-sized (0.01 to 0.1%). This chain uses TRBV5-1 with TRBJ1-1, with no clear D. Trimming cost V 1 base and J 1 base, with 11 bases left between them. The V gene's germline CDR1 is SGHRS and CDR2 YFSETQ. The CDR3 covers 15 residues. The CDR3 DNA reads TGCGCCAGCAGCTTGTCGAGATTGGGGAACACTGAAGCTTTCTTT. Translation: CASSLSRLGNTEAFF.

To note about this clonotype: Since a much larger clone is just one base distant, this may be a read error. The chain joins TRBV27 to TRBJ2-2; maybe TRBD1 (8 bases). CDR3 size: 16 residues. Germline loops: CDR1 MNHEY, CDR2 SMNVEV (reference sequence). V lost 5 bases and J lost 4, with 17 bases in between. In nucleotides, the CDR3 is TGTGCCAGCAGTACACCACAGGGGGAGGGCACCGGGGAGCTGTTTTTT. Translating gives CASSTPQGEGTGELFF.

This clonotype showed up many times. V is TRBV9 and J is TRBJ2-5; D ambiguous. Germline-derived CDR1 and CDR2 are SGDLS and YYNGEE. Trimming removed 0 bases at V and 4 bases at J, with 16 bases between. This CDR3 has 16 amino acids. In DNA form, the CDR3 reads TGTGCCAGCAGCGTAGAGCCGAGATTACTACGAGAGACCCAGTACTTC. Translating gives CASSVEPRLLRETQYF.

The chain links TRBV10-3 to TRBJ2-7; D gene unclear. Looked up from germline, CDR1 is ENHRY and CDR2 is SYGVKD. V was pared by 4 bases and J by 0 bases, with 10 bases between. The CDR3 totals 14 residues. The CDR3 protein is CAISVAATSYEQYF. Here the CDR3 DNA reads TGTGCCATCAGTGTGGCAGCTACCTCCTACGAGCAGTACTTC.

The sample holds many counts of this clonotype. The chain links TRBV5-1 to TRBJ2-1; TRBD2 matches 12 bases. Germline V CDR1 and CDR2: SGHRS, YFSETQ. The ends lost 4 bases at V and 7 bases at J; junction bases unmatched: 6. CDR3 length equals 15 residues. CDR3 in amino acids: CASSALLAGGNEQFF. The CDR3 DNA reads as TGCGCCAGCAGCGCCCTACTAGCGGGGGGAAATGAGCAGTTCTTC.

The V call is TRBV5-6, the J call TRBJ2-1; either TRBD1 or TRBD2 may supply D (5 bases each). V lost 7 bases and J lost 1, with 12 bases in between. Germline V gene lookup returns CDR1 SGHDT and CDR2 YYEEEE. This CDR3 contains 14 residues. In DNA, the CDR3 is TGTGCCAGCGGATCGGGACCGTCCTACAATGAGCAGTTCTTC. Translating gives CASGSGPSYNEQFF.

This clonotype was detected ten times or more. This chain links TRBV20-1 with TRBJ1-1, with D perhaps matching TRBD1 (6 bases). V gave up 5 bases and J gave up 4 bases, with 8 bases separating them. CDR1 and CDR2 (germline): DFQATT, SNEGSKA (reference sequence). The CDR3 has 11 residues. The CDR3 sequence: CSAQQGTEAFF. In nucleotides, the CDR3 is TGCAGTGCTCAACAGGGCACTGAAGCTTTCTTT.

There are many counts of this clonotype. The chain combines TRBV18 with TRBJ2-1; 7 nucleotides align to TRBD1. Trimming took 4 bases from V and 7 from J; bases not matched to a gene: 4. The CDR3 has 13 amino acids. Germline CDR1 KGHSH, CDR2 LQKENI. CDR3 coding DNA: TGTGCCAGCTCACTACAGGGGCGGAATGAGCAGTTCTTC. Translation: CASSLQGRNEQFF. The full variable domain, with the rest looked up from reference TRBV18 and TRBJ2-1, is NAGVMQNPRHLVRRRGQEARLRCSPMKGHSHVYWYRQLPEEGLKFMVYLQKENIIDESGMPKERFSAEFPKEGPSILRIQQVVRGDSAAYFCASSLQGRNEQFFGPGTRLTVL.

This clonotype has at least ten counts. The chain has TRBV29-1 and TRBJ1-4; the D is unclear. This CDR3 is built from 13 residues. The germline V gene encodes CDR1 SQVTM and CDR2 ANQGSEA. V was clipped by 4 bases and J by 0 bases, with 6 bases between them. The CDR3 sequence is CSVAQSTNEKLFF. The CDR3 bases are TGCAGCGTTGCGCAGTCAACTAATGAAAAACTGTTTTTT.

This clonotype was found many times. The chain uses TRBV5-4 and TRBJ2-5; 9 nucleotides match TRBD2. Looked up from germline, CDR1 is SGHNT and CDR2 is YYREEE (reference sequence). The CDR3 is made up of 17 amino acids. After removal of 2 bases from V and 5 bases from J, the junction contained 13 bases not matched to a gene. The CDR3, as DNA: TGTGCCAGCAGCTTAGGCGGGGGGGAGATTTTTCTGGAGACCCAGTACTTC. Residues: CASSLGGGEIFLETQYF. The full variable domain, completed using reference TRBV5-4 and TRBJ2-5, is ETGVTQSPTHLIKTRGQQVTLRCSSQSGHNTVSWYQQALGQGPQFIFQYYREEENGRGNFPPRFSGLQFPNYSSELNVNALELDDSALYLCASSLGGGEIFLETQYFGPGTRLLVL.

The V call is TRBV5-3, the J call TRBJ2-7; 9 bases are shared with TRBD1. TRBV5-3 is designated an ORF whose function remains uncertain. Trimming cost V 0 bases and J 2 bases; bases outside gene matches: 3. CDR3 size: 15 residues. The DNA for the CDR3 is TGTGCCAGAAGCTTGGGACAGGGGGAAGCCTACGAGCAGTACTTC. It specifies CARSLGQGEAYEQYF.

The table lists this clonotype with many counts. One end of the junction does not line up with germline, which may come from a read error. This rearrangement joins TRBV20-1 to TRBJ2-1, with 7 bases that match TRBD2. This CDR3 has 16 residues. Germline assignment: CDR1 DFQATT and CDR2 SNEGSKA (reference sequence). Here the CDR3 reads CSAAGASGTSSNEQFF. As DNA, the CDR3 is TGCAGTGCTGCCGGGGCTAGCGGTACCTCCTCCAATGAGCAGTTCTTC.

V gene TRBV6-5 combines with J gene TRBJ2-7; D gene unclear. The V end lost 6 bases, the J end lost 0 bases, and 21 bases lay between the germline ends. Looked up from germline, CDR1 is MNHEY and CDR2 is SVGAGI. This CDR3 has 17 residues. The CDR3 DNA follows: TGTGCCAGCAGCCCTTTTCCGTCCAGGACCACCTCCTACGAGCAGTACTTC. It encodes CASSPFPSRTTSYEQYF.

This clonotype appeared many times. The chain uses TRBV2 and TRBJ1-4; TRBD1 aligns across 8 bases. Trimming at V came to 7 bases and at J to 7 bases, leaving 8 bases not matched to a gene. In germline, CDR1 is SNHLY, CDR2 FYNNEI. This CDR3 has 14 amino acids. CDR3 residues: CASIPGTGGEKLFF. The CDR3 region has the DNA TGTGCCAGCATCCCCGGGACAGGTGGTGAAAAACTGTTTTTT.

This clonotype appeared many times. V is TRBV20-1 and J is TRBJ2-2, with TRBD2 matching over 7 bases. CDR3 size: 16 residues. V lost 0 bases, J lost 1 base, and 5 bases stayed unmatched. Germline V gene data show CDR1 as DFQATT and CDR2 as SNEGSKA (reference sequence). The CDR3 protein is CSARDRSGENTGELFF. For the CDR3, the DNA is TGCAGTGCTAGAGATCGAAGCGGGGAGAACACCGGGGAGCTGTTTTTT.

The sample holds many counts of this clonotype. This chain connects TRBV2 to TRBJ2-7; D remains ambiguous. Trimming cost V 5 bases and J 0 bases, with 14 bases left between them. CDR1 is SNHLY and CDR2 is FYNNEI in the germline V gene. The CDR3 contains 15 residues. This chain's CDR3 is CASSPRTLSSYEQYF. CDR3 nucleotide sequence: TGTGCCAGCAGTCCTAGGACGCTGAGCTCCTACGAGCAGTACTTC.

This clonotype was counted many times. V and J are TRBV3-1 and TRBJ2-1, with 12 bases that match TRBD2. The CDR3 is made up of 18 amino acids. Unmatched junction bases numbered 11, after V lost 8 bases and J lost 0 bases. Germline V gives CDR1 LGHDT, CDR2 YNNKEL (reference sequence). For the CDR3, the DNA is TGTGCCAGCGCGGGAAGACTAGCGGGGGCCCTCTCCTACAATGAGCAGTTCTTC. Translating it yields CASAGRLAGALSYNEQFF.

This clonotype was counted ten times or more. The chain is built from TRBV9 and TRBJ1-5, with a weak D call TRBD1 (6 bases). The germline V gene has CDR1 SGDLS and CDR2 YYNGEE. V gave up 4 bases and J gave up 2 bases, with 13 bases separating them. This CDR3 contains 15 residues. The CDR3, as DNA: TGTGCCAGCAGCCCAGGCGGGGGGCGCAATCAGCCCCAGCATTTT. The encoded protein is CASSPGGGRNQPQHF.